The following is a TCR beta chain sequence with its context. The antigen is unknown. The unexposed donors gave CD4+ T cells in about 2011-2018, prior to COVID-19. The cells were cultured for 10 days before CD4+ T cells were isolated. The entry originates in a study of CD4 T cells in relation to SARS-CoV-2 and coronaviruses. Across the whole study: After 10 days of antigen culture, PBMC TCR beta CDR3s were sequenced. Shared crossreactive spike epitopes were mapped to their HLA restriction.

The table came from immunoSEQ multiplex PCR; TCRdb's copy has only in-frame clones and leaves some out. The sample has 20,000 or so clones, 81% seen once. Germline CDR1 and CDR2: SGHAT and FQNNGV. Deletions cut 3 bases from V and 1 base from J, with 12 bases between. This CDR3 is built from 16 residues. This sequence originates from a human donor in good health. Sequencing was done on a sample of CD4+ T cells from PBMCs, cultured in vitro. The genes are TRBV11-2 and TRBJ2-2; D is possibly TRBD1 (6 bases). CDR3 nucleotides: TGTGCCAGCAGCTTTTTGCAGGGGAAGAACACCGGGGAGCTGTTTTTT. Encoded protein: CASSFLQGKNTGELFF.